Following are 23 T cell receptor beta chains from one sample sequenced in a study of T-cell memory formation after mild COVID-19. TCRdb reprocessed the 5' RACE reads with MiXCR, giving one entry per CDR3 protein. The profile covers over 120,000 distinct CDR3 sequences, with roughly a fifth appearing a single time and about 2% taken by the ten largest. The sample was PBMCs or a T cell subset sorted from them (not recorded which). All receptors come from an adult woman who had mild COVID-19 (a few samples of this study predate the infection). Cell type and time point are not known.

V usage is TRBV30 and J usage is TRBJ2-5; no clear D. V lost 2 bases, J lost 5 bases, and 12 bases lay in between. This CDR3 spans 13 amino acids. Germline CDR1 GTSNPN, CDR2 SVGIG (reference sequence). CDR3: CAWSLKASETQYF. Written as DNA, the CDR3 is TGTGCCTGGAGTTTGAAAGCGTCGGAGACCCAGTACTTC.

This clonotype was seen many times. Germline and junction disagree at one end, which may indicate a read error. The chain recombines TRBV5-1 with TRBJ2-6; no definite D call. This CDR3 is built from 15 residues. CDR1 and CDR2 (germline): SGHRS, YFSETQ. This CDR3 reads CASSLVSSGANVLTF. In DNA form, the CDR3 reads TGTGCCAGCAGCTTAGTGAGCTCTGGGGCCAACGTCCTGACTTTC.

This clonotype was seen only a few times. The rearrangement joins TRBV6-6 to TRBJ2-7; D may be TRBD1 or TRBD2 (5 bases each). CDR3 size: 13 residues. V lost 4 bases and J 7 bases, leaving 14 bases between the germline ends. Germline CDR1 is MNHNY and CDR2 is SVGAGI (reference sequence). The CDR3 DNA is TGTGCCAGCAGTTCCGGGGACCGCCAAGAGCAGTACTTC. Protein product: CASSSGDRQEQYF.

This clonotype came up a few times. The CDR3, as DNA: TGTGCCAGCAGGAGAGAGTTAGTGAACACTGAAGCTTTCTTT. Amino acid sequence: CASRRELVNTEAFF. The chain carries TRBV12-3 or TRBV12-4 and TRBJ1-1, with D uncertain. Trimming shortened V by 6 bases and J by 0 bases, and 11 bases separated the two germline ends. The CDR3 contains 14 residues.

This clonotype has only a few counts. The CDR3 region is CASSAGLGRSYEQYF. CDR3 DNA sequence: TGTGCCAGCAGTGCGGGACTAGGACGGTCTTACGAGCAGTACTTC. The chain has TRBV27 and TRBJ2-7, with 8 positions matching TRBD2. The CDR3 loop spans 15 amino acids. The germline V gene encodes CDR1 MNHEY and CDR2 SMNVEV (reference sequence). Losses at the gene ends were 5 bases for V and 4 bases for J; bases not matched to a gene: 10.

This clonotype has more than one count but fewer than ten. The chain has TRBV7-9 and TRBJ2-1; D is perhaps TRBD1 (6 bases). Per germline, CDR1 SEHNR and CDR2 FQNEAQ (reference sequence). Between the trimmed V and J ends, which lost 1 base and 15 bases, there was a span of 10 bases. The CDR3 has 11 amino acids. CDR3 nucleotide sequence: TGTGCCAGCAGCTTAGAGGACAGTTGGTTCTTC. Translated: CASSLEDSWFF.

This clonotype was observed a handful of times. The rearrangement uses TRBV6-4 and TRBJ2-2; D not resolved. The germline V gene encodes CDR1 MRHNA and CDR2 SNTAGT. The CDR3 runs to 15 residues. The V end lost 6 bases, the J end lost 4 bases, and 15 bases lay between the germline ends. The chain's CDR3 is CASSRELTLTGELFF. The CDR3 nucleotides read TGTGCCAGCAGCCGAGAGCTTACCCTCACCGGGGAGCTGTTTTTT.

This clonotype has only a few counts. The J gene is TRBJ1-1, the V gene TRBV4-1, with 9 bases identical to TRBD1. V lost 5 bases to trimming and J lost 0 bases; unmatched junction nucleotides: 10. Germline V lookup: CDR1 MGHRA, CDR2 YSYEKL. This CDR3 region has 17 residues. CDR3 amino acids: CASSSLGDRVMNTEAFF. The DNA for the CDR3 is TGCGCCAGCAGCTCCCTAGGGGACAGGGTAATGAACACTGAAGCTTTCTTT.

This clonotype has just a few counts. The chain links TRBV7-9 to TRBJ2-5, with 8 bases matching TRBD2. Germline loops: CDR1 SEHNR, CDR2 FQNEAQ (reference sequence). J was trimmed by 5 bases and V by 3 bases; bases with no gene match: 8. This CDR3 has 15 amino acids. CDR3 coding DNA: TGTGCCAGCAGCTTTGTTGGAGCGGGAGAGGAGACCCAGTACTTC. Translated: CASSFVGAGEETQYF.

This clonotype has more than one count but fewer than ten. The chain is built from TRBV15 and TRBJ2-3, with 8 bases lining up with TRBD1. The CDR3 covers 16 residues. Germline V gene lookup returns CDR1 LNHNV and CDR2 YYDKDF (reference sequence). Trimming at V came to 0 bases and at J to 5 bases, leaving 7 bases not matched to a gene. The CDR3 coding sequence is TGTGCCACCAGCAGAGACACTGGACAGGGCGGAGATACGCAGTATTTT. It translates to CATSRDTGQGGDTQYF.

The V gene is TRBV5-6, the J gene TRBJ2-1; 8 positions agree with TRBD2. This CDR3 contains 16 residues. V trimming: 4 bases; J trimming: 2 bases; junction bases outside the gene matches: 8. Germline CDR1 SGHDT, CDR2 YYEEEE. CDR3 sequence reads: CASSPPAAGAYNEQFF. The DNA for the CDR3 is TGTGCCAGCAGCCCGCCGGCAGCGGGAGCCTACAATGAGCAGTTCTTC.

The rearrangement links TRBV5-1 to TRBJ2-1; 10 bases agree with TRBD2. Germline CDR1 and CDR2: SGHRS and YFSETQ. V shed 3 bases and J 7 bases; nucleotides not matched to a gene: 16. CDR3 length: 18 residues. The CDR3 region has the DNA TGCGCCAGCAGCTCCCCTAAAAGGCCGGGACTAGCGTGGAATGAGCAGTTCTTC. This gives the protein CASSSPKRPGLAWNEQFF.

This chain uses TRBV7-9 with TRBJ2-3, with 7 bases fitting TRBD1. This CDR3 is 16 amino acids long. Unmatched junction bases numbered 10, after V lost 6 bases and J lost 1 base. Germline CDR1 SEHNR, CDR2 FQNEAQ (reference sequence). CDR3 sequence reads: CASRPSRQGGTDTQYF. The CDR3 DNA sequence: TGTGCCAGCAGACCCTCACGACAGGGTGGCACAGATACGCAGTATTTT.

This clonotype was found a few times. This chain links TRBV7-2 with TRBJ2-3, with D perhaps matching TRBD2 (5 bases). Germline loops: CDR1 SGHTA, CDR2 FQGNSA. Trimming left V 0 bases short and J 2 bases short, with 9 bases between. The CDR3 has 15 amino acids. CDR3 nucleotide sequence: TGTGCCAGCAGCTTAGCCCCGGGGATCACAGATACGCAGTATTTT. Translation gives CASSLAPGITDTQYF.

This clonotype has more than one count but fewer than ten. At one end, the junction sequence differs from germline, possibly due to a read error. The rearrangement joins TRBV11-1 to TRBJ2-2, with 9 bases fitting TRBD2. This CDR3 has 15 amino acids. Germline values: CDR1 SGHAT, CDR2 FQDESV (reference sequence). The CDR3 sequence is CASRLAGVNTGELFF. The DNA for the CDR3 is TGTGCCAGCAGGTTAGCGGGAGTTAACACCGGGGAGCTGTTTTTT.

The CDR3 sequence: CASSRRLAGGKETQYF. The CDR3 DNA follows: TGTGCCAGCAGCCGAAGACTAGCGGGGGGGAAAGAGACCCAGTACTTC. The genes are TRBV7-8 and TRBJ2-5; TRBD2 matches 14 bases. V lost 5 bases to trimming and J lost 3 bases; unmatched junction nucleotides: 5. The CDR3 is 16 amino acids. Germline V gene lookup returns CDR1 SGHVS and CDR2 FQNEAQ.

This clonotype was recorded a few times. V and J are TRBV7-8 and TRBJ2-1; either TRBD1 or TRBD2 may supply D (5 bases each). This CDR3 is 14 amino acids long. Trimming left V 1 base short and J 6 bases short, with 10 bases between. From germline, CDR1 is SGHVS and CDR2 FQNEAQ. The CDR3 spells CASSLVGTTNEQFF. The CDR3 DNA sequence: TGTGCCAGCAGCTTAGTTGGGACCACCAATGAGCAGTTCTTC. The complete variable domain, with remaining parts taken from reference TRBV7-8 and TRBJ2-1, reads GAGVSQSPRYKVAKRGQDVALRCDPISGHVSLFWYQQALGQGPEFLTYFQNEAQLDKSGLPSDRFFAERPEGSVSTLKIQRTQQEDSAVYLCASSLVGTTNEQFFGPGTRLTVL.

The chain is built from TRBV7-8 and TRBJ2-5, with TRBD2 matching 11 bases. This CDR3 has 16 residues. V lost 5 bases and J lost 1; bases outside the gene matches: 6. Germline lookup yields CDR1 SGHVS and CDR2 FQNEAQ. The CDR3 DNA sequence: TGTGCCAGCAGCAGTGAGGGGACTAGCGGCCAAGAGACCCAGTACTTC. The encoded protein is CASSSEGTSGQETQYF.

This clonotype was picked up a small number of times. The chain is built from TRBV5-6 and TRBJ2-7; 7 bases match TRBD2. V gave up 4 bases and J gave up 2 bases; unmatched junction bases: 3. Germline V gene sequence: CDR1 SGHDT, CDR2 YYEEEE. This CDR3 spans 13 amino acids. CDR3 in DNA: TGTGCCAGCAGCCCGGGGACTACCTACGAGCAGTACTTC. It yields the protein CASSPGTTYEQYF.

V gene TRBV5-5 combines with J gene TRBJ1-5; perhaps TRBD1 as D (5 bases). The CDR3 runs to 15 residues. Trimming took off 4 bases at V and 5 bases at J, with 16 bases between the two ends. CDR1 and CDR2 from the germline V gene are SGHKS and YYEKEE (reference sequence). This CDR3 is CASSLGPVSDQPQHF. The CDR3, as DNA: TGTGCCAGCAGCCTGGGGCCAGTGTCCGATCAGCCCCAGCATTTT.

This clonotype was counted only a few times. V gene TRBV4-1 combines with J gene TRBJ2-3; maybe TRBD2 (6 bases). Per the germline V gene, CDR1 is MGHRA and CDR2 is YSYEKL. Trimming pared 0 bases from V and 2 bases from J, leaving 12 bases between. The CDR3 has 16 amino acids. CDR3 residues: CASSQELARSTDTQYF. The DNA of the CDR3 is TGCGCCAGCAGCCAAGAGCTAGCGCGTTCCACAGATACGCAGTATTTT.

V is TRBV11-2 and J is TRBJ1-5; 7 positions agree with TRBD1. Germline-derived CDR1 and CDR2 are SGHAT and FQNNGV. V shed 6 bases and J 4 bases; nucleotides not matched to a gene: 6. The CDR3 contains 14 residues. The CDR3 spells CASSFQGDNQPQHF. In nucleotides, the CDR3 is TGTGCCAGCAGTTTTCAGGGGGATAATCAGCCCCAGCATTTT.

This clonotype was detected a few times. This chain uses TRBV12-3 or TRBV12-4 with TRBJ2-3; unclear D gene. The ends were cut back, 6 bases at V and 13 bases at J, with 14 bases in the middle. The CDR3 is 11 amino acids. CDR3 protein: CASSPRVFKYF. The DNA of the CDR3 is TGTGCCAGCAGCCCCCGAGTTTTCAAGTATTTT.